This entry is about one TCR beta chain. Its recognized antigen is unknown. The sample holds no much larger clone one base away, and base qualities are not on file. These data belong to a study of cytomegalovirus exposure and HLA in healthy donors (dated by TCRdb to about 2017). Looking at the study overall: An earlier analysis of some 600 of the donors reported under 300 Gb of sequence data and 100 million to 120 million unique TCR beta sequences obtained from about 179 million T cells. An early release covering 550 to 650 HLA-typed donors comprised approximately 290 gigabases of sequencing data and approximately 85 million unique TCR sequences. The genetic ancestry cluster associated with self-reported Caucasian donors included 70% to 85% of the roughly 400 genotyped donors. The study was designed to test whether signatures of past pathogen exposure could be identified by cataloging public T cell receptors. Using immunosequencing, the study profiled T cell repertoires from 666 subjects and related those repertoires to cytomegalovirus serostatus. A separate validation cohort of about 110 different subjects was used in addition to the approximately 610-subject first cohort. The study combined high-throughput TCR immunosequencing, statistical association of individual TCRs with disease status, and machine learning to predict cytomegalovirus infection status. A later analysis re-examined previously published TCR beta repertoires from about 700 donors and added high-resolution HLA genotyping to investigate patterns of TCR occurrence. In the later analysis, no new phenotypic data were used to find candidate immune exposures; instead, reliance was placed on TCR beta sequences and their occurrence across donors. An earlier analysis of around 580 of the donors used high-throughput TCR beta sequencing to judge whether each TCR beta V gene segment behaved as functional or pseudogenic. Donor age, sex, ethnicity and CMV serostatus were compiled together with the repertoire data. A later genetic analysis took genome-wide SNP genotypes for about three fifths of the 666 donors and used that subset as a discovery cohort. All discovery cohort repertoires had been generated using a single sequencing platform. Class I and class II HLA loci were covered by the typing at four-digit resolution. Typing coverage varied by locus: 629-630 donors for A, B, C, DRB1 and DQB1; about 520 for DQA1; about 590 for DPA1; under 490 for DPB1. Roughly 5 DR-DQ haplotypes were handled as single units for association and clustering because linkage in the cohort was strong. On average, roughly 250,000 unique TCR beta nucleotide sequences were sequenced per donor among 398 genotyped donors of the cohort, with roughly 18% of those sequences being non-productive. Findings and caveats that apply to the study as a whole: In a later analysis, HLA-associated TCR beta chains were found to be more clonally expanded and to have lower generation probabilities than equally common non-associated chains. This cohort had only TCR beta chains sequenced, and the lack of alpha or paired-chain data limited which features could be detected. According to a later analysis, most CMV-associated TCR beta chains appeared to be HLA-restricted, and the HLA associations seemed to be driven largely by CMV exposure. It was suggested by the authors that the approach could potentially be generalized to other disease states and immunological phenotypes. The only immune exposure information available for the cohort was CMV serostatus. The earlier analysis of 587 of the donors excluded fewer than 20 rarely observed V segments, including chromosome 9 orphons, because counts were too low. Roughly uniform sequencing depth across donors was assumed in presence/absence analyses, although this assumption may not hold. V-gene and J-gene trimming of TCR beta chains was associated with a missense DCLRE1C variant in a later genetic analysis, and the association was replicated in an independent cohort. In an earlier analysis of 450 to 750 of the donors, most TCR beta V segments appeared in productive rearrangements about 90% or about 30% of the time, broadly matching IMGT annotations. Because HLA typing was unavailable for some donors at each locus, only the typed subset was used in association tests. A further reported finding was that TCR beta sequences accurately predicted the HLA-A and HLA-B alleles for most subjects in the first cohort. The study gave a list of some 150 TCR beta chains associated with cytomegalovirus. In a later analysis, the rate of TCR association differed among HLA loci, with DRB1 alleles having the most associated TCRs and HLA-C alleles having the fewest. In a later analysis, several top co-occurrence clusters were reported to appear linked to parvovirus B19, influenza, CMV and Epstein-Barr virus. A cluster of highly shared sequence variants was judged likely to represent a technical artifact of the sequencing pipeline. Specific HLA alleles were associated with some 15,000 TCR beta sequences at a false discovery rate of 0.05 in a later analysis. According to a later genetic analysis, donors in an Asian-associated ancestry cluster had fewer N-insertions in productive TCRs than the roughly 670-donor mean. The 87-base-pair reads could not distinguish some IMGT-functional V segments, including TRBV6-2 and TRBV6-3, so those segments were excluded. While some public TCRs were present in many individuals, most TCR sequences turned up only very rarely across donors. Strong co-occurrence of HLA alleles, especially DR and DQ, made assigning TCR associations to individual alleles difficult. Linkage disequilibrium might explain the correlated functional status among segregating V segments, but an unknown experimental factor could not be excluded. The classifier was reported to diagnose cytomegalovirus status with high specificity and sensitivity in both the original cohort and the validation cohort. A few of the identified cytomegalovirus-associated TCR beta chains were confirmed in vitro to be specific for cytomegalovirus antigens.

For CDR1 and CDR2, the germline V gene (reference sequence) lists LNHDA and SQIVND. The CDR3 measures 16 amino acids from cysteine to phenylalanine. Kept here is only the CDR3 DNA, which spans 48 bases and is read in frame from base 1. The germline ends are 11 bases apart after V is trimmed by 5 bases and J by 0 bases. The method behind the library was the immunoSEQ multiplex PCR assay. For the multiplex PCR, a mixture combining 60 forward primers for TCR Vbeta segments and 13 reverse primers for TCR Jbeta segments was used. The CDR3 region of rearranged TCR beta genes was amplified from genomic DNA with a multiplex PCR assay. The Illumina HiSeq System was used to sequence the amplified TCR beta libraries as 87-base-pair reads. Processing in the source paper ran as follows. A later analysis counted about 80 million unique TCR beta chains across the 690 or so repertoires, and roughly 10 million of these chains were shared by at least two donors. To remove PCR and sequencing errors, raw reads were error-corrected and collapsed into unique sequences using a nearest-neighbor algorithm that merged closely related sequences. Alignment of CDR3 sequences to IMGT reference sequences was used to assign V, D and J gene segments. For a sequence to be retained, a match of at least six nucleotides to both a V gene segment and a J gene segment was required. A rearrangement was called productive if the CDR3 had no stop codons and remained in frame with V and J, and every other rearrangement was called non-productive. CDR3 was defined according to IMGT convention as the region running from the second conserved V-encoded cysteine to the conserved J-encoded phenylalanine. The earlier analysis of some 550 of the donors excluded any sequence lacking an unambiguous match to a single V gene segment. An earlier analysis of almost 600 of the donors classified V segments as functional when productive rearrangements were above 56.7% and as segregating when the standard deviation between donors was above 5%. A statistical classification framework was built to diagnose cytomegalovirus status from the catalog of TCR beta chain sequences. In a later analysis, TCR nucleotide sequences were compared against IMGT/GENE-DB human TR gene sequences so that V and J genes could be assigned. A later analysis assigned CDR3 sequences and most-parsimonious VDJ recombination scenarios with the TCRdist pipeline. In a later analysis, every TCR beta chain was defined by the combination of its CDR3 amino acid sequence and its V-gene family, and reads without a unique V-gene family were dropped. As a way to deal with suspected cross-contamination and a sequencing artifact, a later analysis dropped 592 nucleotide sequences that were highly shared and had low generation probability. For each public chain, a later analysis derived a clonal expansion index from normalized ranks of inferred template counts within each repertoire. A later analysis computed generation probabilities with a VDJ recombination model fitted to out-of-frame rearrangements, and checked the results against IGoR. In a later analysis, TCR-TCR, TCR-HLA and TCR-CMV co-occurrence was scored with hypergeometric tests, and a repertoire-size bias correction was applied to TCR pairs. To estimate false discovery rates, a later analysis permuted the HLA or CMV assignments 20 times. In a later analysis, co-occurring TCRs were grouped with DBSCAN, and TCRdist sequence similarity was added when clustering was performed within HLA-allele-positive subsets. Repertoires with fewer than 30,000 or more than 120,000 public chains were left out of co-occurrence clustering, as were a handful of repertoires with anomalous nucleotide sharing. Imported from immuneACCESS, the table was reduced by TCRdb to in-frame sequences with V and J called. These copies leave out some clones; in studies compared against another copy, an unresolved V gene accounts for under half, and the cause of the remainder is not known. That table is the source of V, J and clone size, and D and trimming were worked out from the DNA. The sample contains some 190,000 clones, roughly 87% of them found a single time. Around 0.98% of the sample comes from the top ten.

The cohort was made up of approximately 670 healthy bone marrow donors. At the time of sampling, all cohort members were nominally healthy, though unrecorded immune exposures were likely present. The donor tested CMV seronegative and was one of the 352 seronegative cohort members. Every donor gave a peripheral blood sample, and the peripheral blood mononuclear cells from that sample were used for TCR beta sequencing. The Qiagen DNeasy Blood Extraction Kit was used to extract genomic DNA from the blood cell samples. The chain is assembled from TRBV19 and TRBJ2-6, with TRBD1 tentatively as D gene (5 bases match). The receptor's source is a boy aged 2-15 years in good health and CMV-seronegative. Material: PBMCs. The DNA reads TGTGCCAGTAGTCAGACAGCAAGCTCTGGGGCCAACGTCCTGACTTTC. Its translation is CASSQTASSGANVLTF.